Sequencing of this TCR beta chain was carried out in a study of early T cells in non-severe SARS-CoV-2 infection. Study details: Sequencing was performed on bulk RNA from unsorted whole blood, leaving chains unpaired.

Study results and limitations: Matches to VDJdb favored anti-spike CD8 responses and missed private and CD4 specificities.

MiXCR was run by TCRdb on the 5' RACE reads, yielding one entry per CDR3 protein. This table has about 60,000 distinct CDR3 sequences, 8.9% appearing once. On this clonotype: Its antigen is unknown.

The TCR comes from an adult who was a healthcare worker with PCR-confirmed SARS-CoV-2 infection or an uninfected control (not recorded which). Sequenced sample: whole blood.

The CDR3 DNA reads TGTGCCAGCGGGGGTCCGCTCATTCAGTACTTC. It is translated as CASGGPLIQYF. The chain employs TRBV28 and TRBJ2-4; D is possibly TRBD1 or TRBD2 (5 bases each). Germline lookup yields CDR1 MDHEN and CDR2 SYDVKM. V lost 8 bases to trimming and J lost 9 bases, with 11 bases between them. CDR3 length: 11 amino acids.